This record covers a single T cell receptor (beta chain). The data were taken from a study of blood T cell repertoires in COVID-19. Study-wide background: Whether acute or convalescent, the COVID-19 samples came from the United States, Italy and Spain. Sources were T cells, B-cell-depleted T cells, or PBMCs; the material itself was cDNA or gDNA.

The authors' processing: Amplification of reference gene primers was used by the study to estimate nucleated cell counts. TCRdb's table, derived via immunoSEQ multiplex PCR, lists solely in-frame clones and lacks some. Clone size and V and J calls were adopted from that table, with D and trimming inferred from the DNA. Of about 54,000 clones detected, over 75% appear once; the ten largest clones hold roughly 4.3%. V lost 0 bases and J 5 bases, leaving 16 bases between the germline ends. This CDR3 is 15 amino acids long. Germline V CDR1 and CDR2: GTSNPN, SVGIG (reference sequence). This clonotype was sampled from a man aged 40-50 years with active COVID-19. This chain uses TRBV30 with TRBJ2-5, with D maybe TRBD1 (6 bases). The sequenced material came from peripheral blood. CDR3 in DNA: TGTGCCTGGAGTGTACAAGACGGGACAATGGAGACCCAGTACTTC. Protein sequence: CAWSVQDGTMETQYF.